The 27 T cell receptor beta chains reported below all come from one sample, sequenced in a study of T cells after posttransplantation cyclophosphamide. Controls had myeloablative marrow grafts with methotrexate and calcineurin inhibitor, sampled at 1 year. Sequencing was performed with immunoSEQ multiplex PCR; in TCRdb, only in-frame clones are kept and a portion is missing. The sample has more than 20,000 clones, 89% seen once. The starting material was PBMCs, obtained after an allogeneic stem cell transplant with a calcineurin inhibitor and methotrexate. Source of these receptors: a female patient in her fifties or sixties who received an allogeneic stem cell transplant from an unrelated donor, was CMV-positive, and had chronic GVHD only. A subset of T cells may come from the graft donor.

V and J are TRBV30 and TRBJ1-1; 7 bases align to TRBD1. The CDR3 consists of 13 residues. V lost 2 bases, J lost 6 bases, and 6 bases stayed unmatched. Germline V gene sequence: CDR1 GTSNPN, CDR2 SVGIG (reference sequence). CDR3 region: CAWSPQGTPEAFF. The CDR3 DNA is TGTGCCTGGAGTCCACAGGGGACTCCTGAAGCTTTCTTT.

The CDR3 DNA reads as TGTGCCAGCCGGGACAGGGTTAATTCACCCCTCCACTTT. Translating it yields CASRDRVNSPLHF. The chain links TRBV2 to TRBJ1-6; 9 bases are shared with TRBD1. Germline trimming cut 8 bases from V and 6 bases from J; bases unmatched to any gene: 2. CDR1 is SNHLY and CDR2 is FYNNEI in the germline V gene. The CDR3 has 13 amino acids. The whole variable domain, filled in from reference TRBV2 and TRBJ1-6, reads EPEVTQTPSHQVTQMGQEVILRCVPISNHLYFYWYRQILGQKVEFLVSFYNNEISEKSEIFDDQFSVERPDGSNFTLKIRSTKLEDSAMYFCASRDRVNSPLHFGNGTRLTVT.

This clone is medium-sized. The chain recombines TRBV6-1 with TRBJ1-1, with 8 bases lining up with TRBD1. V was clipped by 2 bases and J by 1 base; unmatched bases: 3. Per the germline V gene, CDR1 is MNHNS and CDR2 is SASEGT. This CDR3 is built from 15 residues. CDR3 coding DNA: TGTGCCAGCAGTGAAAGACAGGGGACGAACACTGAAGCTTTCTTT. This gives the protein CASSERQGTNTEAFF.

The gene calls are TRBV5-4 and TRBJ2-1; D is perhaps TRBD2 (7 bases). V was pared by 0 bases and J by 10 bases, with 14 bases between. CDR1 and CDR2 from the germline V gene are SGHNT and YYREEE (reference sequence). The CDR3 consists of 14 residues. DNA of the CDR3: TGTGCCAGCAGCTTGGCCGGGGGGCTAGCCGAGCAGTTCTTC. Its translation is CASSLAGGLAEQFF. The full variable domain, rest sourced from reference TRBV5-4 and TRBJ2-1, is ETGVTQSPTHLIKTRGQQVTLRCSSQSGHNTVSWYQQALGQGPQFIFQYYREEENGRGNFPPRFSGLQFPNYSSELNVNALELDDSALYLCASSLAGGLAEQFFGPGTRLTVL.

V is TRBV7-8 and J is TRBJ2-5; 14 nucleotides align to TRBD2. This CDR3 has 15 residues. The V segment lost 3 bases and the J segment 9 bases; nucleotides outside the gene matches: 6. The germline CDR1 and CDR2 sequences are SGHVS and FQNEAQ. The CDR3 protein is CASSFKTSGRAPQYF. The CDR3 bases are TGTGCCAGCAGCTTTAAGACTAGCGGGAGGGCCCCCCAGTACTTC.

The J gene is TRBJ2-1, the V gene TRBV6-5; 8 bases map to TRBD2. The CDR3 loop spans 15 amino acids. CDR1 and CDR2 from the germline V gene are MNHEY and SVGAGI. The V gene end was trimmed by 5 bases and the J gene end by 12 bases; junction bases not matched to a gene: 15. In DNA form, the CDR3 reads TGTGCCAGCAGTCCCGCCAGCGGGAGCAGGCTTGGGCAGTTCTTC. This translates into CASSPASGSRLGQFF.

The V and J genes are TRBV29-1 and TRBJ2-7; maybe TRBD2 (6 bases). Germline V gene data show CDR1 as SQVTM and CDR2 as ANQGSEA. There are 12 residues in the CDR3. Deletions cut 2 bases from V and 3 bases from J, with 8 bases between. CDR3 nucleotides: TGCAGCGTTGAAAGGGGAGGCTACGAGCAGTACTTC. Its translation: CSVERGGYEQYF.

This chain joins TRBV6-1 and TRBJ1-5; 9 bases match TRBD1. J gave up 2 bases and V 6 bases, and 5 bases lay outside the gene matches. The CDR3 is 15 residues long. CDR1 MNHNS and CDR2 SASEGT come from the germline V gene. CDR3 sequence (DNA): TGTGCCAGCAGCCAGGACAGGGGAGGCAATCAGCCCCAGCATTTT. It translates to CASSQDRGGNQPQHF.

The chain links TRBV7-2 to TRBJ2-5, with D unresolved. Germline V gene sequence: CDR1 SGHTA, CDR2 FQGNSA. The CDR3 runs 12 residues. V gave up 2 bases and J gave up 2 bases, with 3 bases separating them. Written as DNA, the CDR3 is TGTGCCAGCAGCTTAATACAAGAGACCCAGTACTTC. This translates into CASSLIQETQYF.

The chain couples TRBV29-1 to TRBJ1-1; 7 bases align to TRBD1. The CDR3 spans 14 residues. V dropped 7 bases and J dropped 0; count of bases not matched to a gene: 8. CDR1 and CDR2 from the germline V gene are SQVTM and ANQGSEA. The CDR3 loop reads CSGTTGAVNTEAFF. CDR3 bases: TGCAGCGGGACTACAGGGGCCGTGAACACTGAAGCTTTCTTT.

This clone occurred a few times. V and J are TRBV19 and TRBJ1-2; 9 positions agree with TRBD1. The CDR3 spans 15 residues. Germline loops: CDR1 LNHDA, CDR2 SQIVND (reference sequence). The J segment lost 4 bases and the V segment lost 6 bases, leaving 9 bases of the junction unmatched. The CDR3 protein is CASRPTGGAFYGYTF. CDR3 nucleotide sequence: TGTGCCAGTAGGCCTACAGGGGGCGCTTTCTATGGCTACACCTTC.

The chain employs TRBV5-1 and TRBJ2-1; 11 bases are shared with TRBD1. Germline V gene lookup returns CDR1 SGHRS and CDR2 YFSETQ. Trimming removed 5 bases from V and 7 bases from J; junction bases left unmatched: 5. The CDR3 spans 14 residues. Here the CDR3 reads CASRPGTGGNEQFF. In DNA form, the CDR3 reads TGCGCCAGCAGGCCCGGGACAGGGGGTAATGAGCAGTTCTTC.

This clone came up a few times. V usage is TRBV27 and J usage is TRBJ1-3; perhaps TRBD1 as D (5 bases). Per the germline V gene, CDR1 is MNHEY and CDR2 is SMNVEV (reference sequence). Trimming removed 6 bases at V and 2 bases at J, with 11 bases between. The CDR3 totals 14 residues. The CDR3 DNA follows: TGTGCCAGCAGGGGTAAAGGGGCTGGAAACACCATATATTTT. Amino acid sequence: CASRGKGAGNTIYF.

This clone was detected once. The CDR3 loop reads CASSTTGNNNEQFF. CDR3 nucleotides: TGTGCCAGCAGCACCACAGGGAACAACAATGAGCAGTTCTTC. This chain links TRBV7-3 with TRBJ2-1, with D tentatively TRBD1 (6 bases). The CDR3 loop spans 14 amino acids. The V gene lost 5 bases and the J gene lost 5 bases, with 13 bases spanning the gap. Germline V gene data show CDR1 as SGHTA and CDR2 as FQGTGA.

This rearrangement joins TRBV5-1 to TRBJ1-1; D is unresolved. The germline V and J ends were trimmed by 2 bases and 1 base, with 9 bases remaining between them. CDR3 length equals 14 residues. Per germline, CDR1 SGHRS and CDR2 YFSETQ. The CDR3 reads CASSFAEPNTEAFF. For the CDR3, the DNA is TGCGCCAGCAGCTTTGCGGAGCCGAACACTGAAGCTTTCTTT.

V usage is TRBV29-1 and J usage is TRBJ1-3; D unclear. The CDR3 consists of 14 residues. V was pared by 2 bases and J by 0 bases, with 8 bases between. Germline-derived CDR1 and CDR2 are SQVTM and ANQGSEA. CDR3 protein: CSVESRFSGNTIYF. The DNA for the CDR3 is TGCAGCGTTGAAAGTCGGTTCTCTGGAAACACCATATATTTT.

The CDR3 DNA sequence: TGTGCCAGCAGTTTAATTGGACAGCTCTCCTACGAGCAGTACTTC. Protein sequence: CASSLIGQLSYEQYF. The rearrangement links TRBV28 to TRBJ2-7; tentative D call: TRBD1 (6 bases). This CDR3 has 15 amino acids. V was clipped by 2 bases and J by 0 bases, with 11 bases between them. Germline V lookup: CDR1 MDHEN, CDR2 SYDVKM.

The table lists this clone with a count of one. This chain uses TRBV7-2 with TRBJ2-7, with D possibly TRBD1 on 6 matching bases. The CDR3 has 15 amino acids. CDR1 is SGHTA and CDR2 is FQGNSA in the germline V gene. Trimming cost V 5 bases and J 3 bases, with 17 bases left between them. The CDR3 region has the DNA TGTGCCAGCAGCGGTTCAGGGGTTCCCGGCTACGAGCAGTACTTC. Translated, it gives CASSGSGVPGYEQYF.

CDR3 nucleotides: TGCGCCAGCAGCCAACAGAGGGTCGCCGACACTGAAGCTTTCTTT. Amino acids: CASSQQRVADTEAFF. This chain joins TRBV4-1 and TRBJ1-1; no clear D gene. The CDR3 loop spans 15 amino acids. Per germline, CDR1 MGHRA and CDR2 YSYEKL. Trimming stripped 2 bases from V and 3 bases from J, with 13 bases between.

V is TRBV27 and J is TRBJ1-6; possible D gene TRBD1, 5 bases. V was clipped by 3 bases and J by 8 bases, with 8 bases between them. Germline V gives CDR1 MNHEY, CDR2 SMNVEV (reference sequence). CDR3 length equals 13 residues. The CDR3: CASSFRGDSPLHF. Here the CDR3 DNA reads TGTGCCAGCAGTTTTCGGGGGGATTCACCCCTCCACTTT.

The rearrangement uses TRBV25-1 and TRBJ2-3; D ambiguous. V shed 3 bases and J shed 7 bases, with 17 bases lying between them. The CDR3 is 15 residues long. Germline values: CDR1 MGHDK, CDR2 SYGVNS. CDR3 in amino acids: CASSDSISPPNTQYF. The DNA of the CDR3 is TGTGCCAGCAGTGACAGTATTAGCCCCCCGAATACGCAGTATTTT.

CDR3 region: CASSIGHTGGYQPQHF. In DNA, the CDR3 is TGTGCCAGTAGTATAGGACACACAGGGGGTTATCAGCCCCAGCATTTT. The rearrangement links TRBV19 to TRBJ1-5; 8 bases agree with TRBD1. CDR3 length equals 16 residues. Losses at the gene ends were 1 base for V and 5 bases for J; bases not matched to a gene: 7. Germline CDR1 is LNHDA and CDR2 is SQIVND (reference sequence).

The chain is built from TRBV6-5 and TRBJ2-5; perhaps TRBD2 as D (6 bases). This CDR3 is built from 16 residues. V lost 2 bases, J lost 5 bases, and 18 bases lay in between. Germline V gene sequence: CDR1 MNHEY, CDR2 SVGAGI. CDR3 nucleotides: TGTGCCAGCAGTTACCTCGGGCGGGGCAAGGGGGAGACCCAGTACTTC. This translates into CASSYLGRGKGETQYF.

The V gene is TRBV5-1, the J gene TRBJ2-2, with 8 bases lining up with TRBD1. There are 15 residues in the CDR3. Trimming cost V 4 bases and J 5 bases; bases outside gene matches: 7. Germline V lookup: CDR1 SGHRS, CDR2 YFSETQ. The CDR3 DNA sequence: TGCGCCAGCAGCGGAGGGACAGGACGGACCGGGGAGCTGTTTTTT. Protein sequence: CASSGGTGRTGELFF.

The V gene is TRBV7-9, the J gene TRBJ2-2, with TRBD2 matching over 9 bases. Germline V gene lookup returns CDR1 SEHNR and CDR2 FQNEAQ (reference sequence). V was pared by 6 bases and J by 5 bases, with 16 bases of the junction left unmatched. This CDR3 has 18 amino acids. For the CDR3, the DNA is TGTGCCAGCAGACCCCGGTGGCGGGAGGGCCTGCGTACCGGGGAGCTGTTTTTT. Translated, it gives CASRPRWREGLRTGELFF.

The rearrangement links TRBV27 to TRBJ2-6, with D perhaps TRBD1 (5 bases). The ends were cut back, 5 bases at V and 4 bases at J, with 21 bases in the middle. The CDR3 spans 18 residues. Germline V gene data show CDR1 as MNHEY and CDR2 as SMNVEV (reference sequence). The CDR3 is CASSLRVVGGVGANVLTF. As DNA, the CDR3 is TGTGCCAGCAGTCTCAGGGTCGTGGGTGGAGTAGGGGCCAACGTCCTGACTTTC.

The chain carries TRBV18 and TRBJ2-5; the D gene is possibly TRBD1 (6 bases). CDR3 length equals 15 residues. Looked up from germline, CDR1 is KGHSH and CDR2 is LQKENI. V lost 3 bases and J 5 bases, leaving 16 bases between the germline ends. The CDR3 sequence: CASSPRGSGVETQYF. CDR3 DNA sequence: TGTGCCAGCTCACCGAGGGGCTCAGGGGTCGAGACCCAGTACTTC.